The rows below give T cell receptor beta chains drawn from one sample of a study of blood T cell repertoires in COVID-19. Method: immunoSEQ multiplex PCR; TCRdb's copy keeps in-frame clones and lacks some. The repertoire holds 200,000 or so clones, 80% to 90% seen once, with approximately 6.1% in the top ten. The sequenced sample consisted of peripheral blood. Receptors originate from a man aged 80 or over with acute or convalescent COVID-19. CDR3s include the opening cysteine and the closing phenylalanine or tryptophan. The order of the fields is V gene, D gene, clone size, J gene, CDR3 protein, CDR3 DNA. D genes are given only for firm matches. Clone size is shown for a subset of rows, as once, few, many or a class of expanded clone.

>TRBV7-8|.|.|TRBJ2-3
CASSSLALSPDTQYF
TGTGCCAGCAGCTCTTTAGCTCTCTCCCCAGATACGCAGTATTTT
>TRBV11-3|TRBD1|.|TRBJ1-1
CASSSTGVTEAFF
TGTGCCAGCAGCTCAACAGGGGTCACTGAAGCTTTCTTT
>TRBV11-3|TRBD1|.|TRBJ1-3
CASSTGTGGNTIYF
TGTGCCAGCAGCACCGGGACAGGTGGAAACACCATATATTTT
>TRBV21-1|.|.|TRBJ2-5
CASSRQATGSKETQYF
TGTGCCAGCAGCAGACAAGCGACAGGGTCGAAAGAGACCCAGTACTTC
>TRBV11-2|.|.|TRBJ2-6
CASSLGQNGANVLTF
TGTGCCAGCAGCTTAGGGCAGAATGGGGCCAACGTCCTGACTTTC
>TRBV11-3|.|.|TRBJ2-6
CASSPAGASGANVLTF
TGTGCCAGCAGCCCGGCAGGGGCCTCTGGGGCCAACGTCCTGACTTTC
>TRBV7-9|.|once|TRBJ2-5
CASSLGIQGSQYF
TGTGCCAGCAGCTTAGGAATCCAGGGGTCCCAGTACTTC
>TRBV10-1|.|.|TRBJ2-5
CASSLRGGETQYF
TGCGCCAGCAGTTTACGGGGTGGAGAGACCCAGTACTTC
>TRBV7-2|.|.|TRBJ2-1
CASSRETGSYNEQFF
TGTGCCAGCAGCAGAGAGACAGGCTCCTACAATGAGCAGTTCTTC
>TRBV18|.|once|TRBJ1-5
CASSPGPTQGTGSNQPQHF
TGTGCCAGCTCACCAGGGCCCACGCAGGGGACGGGAAGCAATCAGCCCCAGCATTTT
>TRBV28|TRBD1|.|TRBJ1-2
CATPRGNYGYTF
TGTGCCACCCCCAGGGGGAACTATGGCTACACCTTC
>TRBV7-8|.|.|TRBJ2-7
CASSGLINYEQYF
TGTGCCAGCAGCGGCCTCATCAACTACGAGCAGTACTTC
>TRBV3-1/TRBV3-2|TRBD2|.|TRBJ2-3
CASSQGLAGGPRTDTQYF
TGTGCCAGCAGCCAGGGACTAGCGGGAGGGCCCCGCACAGATACGCAGTATTTT
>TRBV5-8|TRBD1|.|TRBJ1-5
CASSFYGAGGGGQPQHF
TGTGCCAGCAGCTTCTACGGGGCAGGGGGAGGTGGCCAGCCCCAGCATTTT
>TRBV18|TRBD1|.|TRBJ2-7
CASSPGQGNSHEQYF
TGTGCCAGCTCCCCGGGACAGGGAAATTCGCACGAGCAGTACTTC
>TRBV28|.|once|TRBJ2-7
CASSPGGGESYEQYF
TGTGCCAGCAGTCCCGGAGGGGGCGAGTCCTACGAGCAGTACTTC
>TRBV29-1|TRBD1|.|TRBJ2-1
CSVDRDRANEQFF
TGCAGCGTCGATAGGGACAGGGCAAATGAGCAGTTCTTC
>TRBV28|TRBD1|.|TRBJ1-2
CASSVPGQGARGYTF
TGTGCCAGCAGTGTTCCGGGACAGGGGGCTCGGGGCTACACCTTC
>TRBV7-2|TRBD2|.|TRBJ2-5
CASSLVNGRGETQYF
TGTGCCAGCAGCTTAGTGAACGGGAGGGGAGAGACCCAGTACTTC
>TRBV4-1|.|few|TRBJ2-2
CASSSQGTGELFF
TGCGCCAGCAGCTCGCAGGGCACCGGGGAGCTGTTTTTT
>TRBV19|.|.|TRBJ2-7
CASSIGGATAYEQYF
TGTGCCAGTAGTATCGGCGGGGCCACCGCCTACGAGCAGTACTTC
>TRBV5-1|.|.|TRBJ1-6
CASSLQGYNSPLHF
TGCGCCAGCAGCTTGCAGGGTTATAATTCACCCCTCCACTTT
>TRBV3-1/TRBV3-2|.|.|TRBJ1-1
CASSPHNTEAFF
TGTGCCAGCAGCCCCCATAACACTGAAGCTTTCTTT
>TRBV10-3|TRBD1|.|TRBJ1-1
CAISERTGTTEAFF
TGTGCCATCAGTGAAAGGACAGGGACGACTGAAGCTTTCTTT
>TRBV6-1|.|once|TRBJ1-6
CASSEASPTGFIYNSPLHF
TGTGCCAGCAGTGAAGCGTCCCCTACAGGGTTCATATATAATTCACCCCTCCACTTT
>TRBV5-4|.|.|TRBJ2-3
CASSYRAGSTDTQYF
TGTGCCAGCAGTTACAGGGCCGGGAGCACAGATACGCAGTATTTT
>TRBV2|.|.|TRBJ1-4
CASQAGATNEKLFF
TGTGCCAGCCAGGCCGGGGCAACTAATGAAAAACTGTTTTTT
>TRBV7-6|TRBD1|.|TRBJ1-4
CASSFNRGQGEKLFF
TGTGCCAGCAGCTTCAACAGGGGGCAAGGTGAAAAACTGTTTTTT
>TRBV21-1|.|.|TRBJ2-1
CASSKYKPSASGCNNEQFF
TGTGCCAGCAGCAAATACAAACCCTCCGCTAGCGGTTGTAACAATGAGCAGTTCTTC
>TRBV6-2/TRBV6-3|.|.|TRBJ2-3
CASSYREDTQYF
TGTGCCAGCAGTTACCGGGAGGATACGCAGTATTTT
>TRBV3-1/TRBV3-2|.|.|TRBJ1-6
CASSQGQENSPLHF
TGTGCCAGCAGCCAAGGACAGGAAAATTCACCCCTCCACTTT
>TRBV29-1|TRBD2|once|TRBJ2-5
CSVVAAVVSGSPADQKTQYF
TGCAGCGTTGTCGCGGCCGTTGTTAGCGGGAGCCCGGCTGACCAAAAGACCCAGTACTTC
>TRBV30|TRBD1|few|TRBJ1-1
CAWSPRGRLSTEAFF
TGTGCCTGGAGTCCCAGGGGGCGCCTGAGCACTGAAGCTTTCTTT
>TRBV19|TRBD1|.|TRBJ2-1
CASTTGQGGSSYNEQFF
TGTGCCAGTACCACGGGACAGGGGGGGTCGTCGTACAATGAGCAGTTCTTC
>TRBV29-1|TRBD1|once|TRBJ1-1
CSVVLDRVKNTEAFF
TGCAGCGTTGTTTTGGACAGGGTTAAGAACACTGAAGCTTTCTTT
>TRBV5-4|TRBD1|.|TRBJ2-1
CASSKDRGNEQFF
TGTGCCAGCAGCAAAGACAGGGGGAATGAGCAGTTCTTC
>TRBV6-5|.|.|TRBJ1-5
CASRPRGVSNQPQHF
TGTGCCAGCAGGCCCCGGGGGGTCAGCAATCAGCCCCAGCATTTT
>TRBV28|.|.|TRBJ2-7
CASSPRRTAAYEQYF
TGTGCCAGCAGTCCTCGAAGGACAGCCGCCTACGAGCAGTACTTC
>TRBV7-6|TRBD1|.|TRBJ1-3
CASSTGTAISGNTIYF
TGTGCCAGCAGCACCGGGACAGCGATCTCTGGAAACACCATATATTTT
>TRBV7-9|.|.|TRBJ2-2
CASSPKGVGAGTGELFF
TGTGCCAGCAGCCCAAAGGGGGTGGGAGCTGGCACCGGGGAGCTGTTTTTT
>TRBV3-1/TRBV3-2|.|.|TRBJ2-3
CASSQIAATSTDTQYF
TGTGCCAGCAGCCAGATAGCGGCTACTAGCACAGATACGCAGTATTTT
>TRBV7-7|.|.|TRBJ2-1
CASSLAAGSIYEQFF
TGTGCCAGCAGCTTAGCGGCGGGAAGTATCTATGAGCAGTTCTTC
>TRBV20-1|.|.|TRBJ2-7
CSGGGVYEQYF
TGCAGTGGAGGGGGGGTCTACGAGCAGTACTTC
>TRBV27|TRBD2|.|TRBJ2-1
CASSTTGTSGSYNRFF
TGTGCCAGCAGTACGACCGGGACTAGCGGGTCCTACAATCGGTTCTTC
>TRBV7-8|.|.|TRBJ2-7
CASSIHKTNLYEQYF
TGTGCCAGCAGCATTCATAAGACAAACCTCTACGAGCAGTACTTC
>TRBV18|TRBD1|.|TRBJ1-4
CASSPDRGGEKLFF
TGTGCCAGCTCACCGGACAGGGGAGGTGAAAAACTGTTTTTT
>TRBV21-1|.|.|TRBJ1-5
CASSLAGTGNQPQHF
TGTGCCAGCAGCCTAGCCGGGACAGGGAATCAGCCCCAGCATTTT
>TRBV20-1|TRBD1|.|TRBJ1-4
CSARQGEKLFF
TGCAGTGCAAGACAGGGTGAAAAACTGTTTTTT
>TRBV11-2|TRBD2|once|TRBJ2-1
CASSLGLAGEQFF
TGTGCCAGCAGCTTAGGGCTAGCGGGAGAGCAGTTCTTC
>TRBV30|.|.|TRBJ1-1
CAWSVLGTRSTEAFF
TGTGCCTGGAGTGTACTCGGAACACGGAGCACTGAAGCTTTCTTT
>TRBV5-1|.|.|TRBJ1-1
CASSLQSTGATEAFF
TGCGCCAGCAGTTTACAGAGTACAGGCGCAACTGAAGCTTTCTTT
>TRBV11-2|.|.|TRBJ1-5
CASSSQGINQPQHF
TGTGCCAGCAGCTCACAGGGTATCAATCAGCCCCAGCATTTT
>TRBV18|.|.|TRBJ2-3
CASSPPGVGDTQYF
TGTGCCAGCTCACCTCCGGGAGTGGGAGATACGCAGTATTTT